This T cell receptor (beta chain) comes out of a study of blood T cell repertoires in COVID-19. For the study at large: COVID-19 samples, acute and convalescent, were from the United States, Italy and Spain. T cells, B-cell-depleted T cells, or PBMCs provided the cDNA or gDNA that served as material.

Germline trimming cut 4 bases from V and 0 bases from J; bases unmatched to any gene: 6. CDR1 and CDR2 from the germline V gene are SGHTA and FQGNSA. The CDR3 is 16 amino acids. Authors' analysis steps: Using reference gene primer amplification, nucleated cell counts were estimated. The data were produced by immunoSEQ multiplex PCR, yet TCRdb's version contains in-frame clones alone and is incomplete. The V and J calls and the clone size are those of that table, but D and trimming were determined from the DNA. The sample consists of 180,000 or so clones, about 80% of them appearing once. The receptor comes from a human donor with acute or convalescent COVID-19. The donor label of this sample is uncertain. What was sequenced was peripheral blood. The chain links TRBV7-2 to TRBJ1-5, with 7 bases identical to TRBD1. The CDR3 region has the DNA TGTGCCAGCAGCTCACAGGGGCTTTATAGCAATCAGCCCCAGCATTTT. Its translation: CASSSQGLYSNQPQHF.